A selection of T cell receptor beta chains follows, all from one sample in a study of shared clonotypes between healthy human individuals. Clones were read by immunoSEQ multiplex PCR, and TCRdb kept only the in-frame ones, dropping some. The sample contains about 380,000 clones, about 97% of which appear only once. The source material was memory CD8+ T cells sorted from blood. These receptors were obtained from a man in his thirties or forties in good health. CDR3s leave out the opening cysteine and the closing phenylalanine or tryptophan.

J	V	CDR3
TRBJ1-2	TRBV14	ASSQRNYGYT
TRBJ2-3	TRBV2	ASSFNGLAGGTDTQY
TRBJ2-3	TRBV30	AWTAGVVTDTQY
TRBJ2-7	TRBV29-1	SVGKGSYEQY
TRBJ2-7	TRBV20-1	SVGRYEQY
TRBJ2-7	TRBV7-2	ASSSRTSSEQY
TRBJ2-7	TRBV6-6	ASSYGLAGAYEQY
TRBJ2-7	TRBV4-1	ASSQELGGKGEQY
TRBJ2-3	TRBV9	ASSVGRLAGVDTQY
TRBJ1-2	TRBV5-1	ASSLVPGNGYT
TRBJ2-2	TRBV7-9	ASSLRAGRFTGELF
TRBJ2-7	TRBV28	ASSLELAHEQY
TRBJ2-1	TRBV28	ASRRTSGSSYNEQF
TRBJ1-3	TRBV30	AWSGSPGNTIY
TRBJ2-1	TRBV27	ASSLLAGEVGEQF
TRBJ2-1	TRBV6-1	ASSETIIWGQF
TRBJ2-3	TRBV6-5	ASSLRGSADTQY
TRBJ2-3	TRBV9	ASSVREGPPRATQY
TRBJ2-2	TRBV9	ASSVAGASTGELF
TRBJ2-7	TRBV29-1	SVVRDRDYEQY
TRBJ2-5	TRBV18	ASSAIAGEETQY
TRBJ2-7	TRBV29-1	SVALRGSYYEQY
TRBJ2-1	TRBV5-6	ASSSLAEIHNEQF
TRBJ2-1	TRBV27	ASSPRTSGNEQF
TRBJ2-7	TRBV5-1	ASSPTSFSAEQY
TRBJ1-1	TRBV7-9	ASRWTREAEAF
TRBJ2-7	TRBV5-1	ASSREVGGRLREQY